The 14 T cell receptor beta chains reported below all come from one sample, sequenced in a study of CD8 T cells in Susac syndrome (dated by TCRdb to between 2018 and 2021). Libraries were constructed by the immunoSEQ multiplex PCR assay. RNA was extracted using the RNeasy kit, and about 0.45 to 1 microgram was reverse transcribed with random hexamers. TCRdb applied fastp at Q25 and MiXCR to the public reads, then kept only in-frame beta chains. Identical CDR3 protein sequences are pooled into one entry, listed with their most common genes and DNA. The sample includes 150,000 to 180,000 distinct CDR3 sequences, with approximately 96% observed a single time. The ten largest clones capture around 0.21% of the sample. Sequenced material: CD8+ T cells from PBMCs. The receptors were sampled from a human donor with multiple sclerosis.

The CDR3 region has the DNA TGTGCCAGCAGCGTAGATGGGACAGGAGCGGGGGAGCAGTACTTC. Protein sequence: CASSVDGTGAGEQYF. J is TRBJ2-7 and V is TRBV9, with D perhaps matching TRBD1 (8 bases). Germline loops: CDR1 SGDLS, CDR2 YYNGEE. The CDR3 totals 15 residues. Trimming took 0 bases from V and 7 from J, leaving 17 bases between them.

The genes are TRBV20-1 and TRBJ2-5; D uncertain. Germline V gives CDR1 DFQATT, CDR2 SNEGSKA (reference sequence). CDR3 length: 12 amino acids. V was shortened by 0 bases and J by 2 bases, with 4 bases between the two germline ends. The CDR3 region has the DNA TGCAGTGCTAGAGAGCGGCAAGAGACCCAGTACTTC. It encodes CSARERQETQYF.

V and J are TRBV5-1 and TRBJ1-2, with D possibly matching TRBD1 (5 bases). The CDR3 is 12 amino acids. V gave up 5 bases and J gave up 4 bases, with 9 bases separating them. Germline lookup yields CDR1 SGHRS and CDR2 YFSETQ. The CDR3 is CASRGDGYGYTF. CDR3 sequence (DNA): TGCGCCAGCAGGGGGGACGGCTATGGCTACACCTTC.

This chain links TRBV7-9 with TRBJ1-3; 7 bases map to TRBD1. The CDR3 covers 14 residues. Germline-derived CDR1 and CDR2 are SEHNR and FQNEAQ (reference sequence). V was clipped by 7 bases and J by 2 bases; unmatched bases: 5. CDR3 loop: CASKIQGPGNTIYF. The CDR3 nucleotides are TGTGCCAGCAAGATACAGGGGCCTGGAAACACCATATATTTT. Variable domain in full (rest from reference TRBV7-9 and TRBJ1-3): DTGVSQNPRHKITKRGQNVTFRCDPISEHNRLYWYRQTLGQGPEFLTYFQNEAQLEKSRLLSDRFSAERPKGSFSTLEIQRTEQGDSAMYLCASKIQGPGNTIYFGEGSWLTVV.

The chain joins TRBV6-6 to TRBJ2-1; 8 nucleotides agree with TRBD1. Germline CDR1 MNHNY, CDR2 SVGAGI (reference sequence). This CDR3 is 12 amino acids long. Trimming removed 9 bases from V and 6 bases from J; junction bases left unmatched: 4. CDR3 residues: CASSTGGNEQFF. CDR3 nucleotide sequence: TGTGCCAGTTCCACAGGGGGCAATGAGCAGTTCTTC.

The chain uses TRBV2 and TRBJ2-1, with TRBD2 identical over 10 bases. The ends lost 5 bases at V and 2 bases at J; junction bases unmatched: 12. The CDR3 loop spans 18 amino acids. Per the germline V gene, CDR1 is SNHLY and CDR2 is FYNNEI. The CDR3 protein is CASSLHDGLAETYNEQFF. The CDR3 bases are TGTGCCAGCAGTCTACACGATGGACTAGCGGAAACCTACAATGAGCAGTTCTTC.

The chain has TRBV29-1 and TRBJ2-3; no reliable D call. Per germline, CDR1 SQVTM and CDR2 ANQGSEA. Deletions cut 2 bases from V and 1 base from J, with 4 bases between. The CDR3 sequence is 12 residues long. CDR3 protein: CSVEQGTDTQYF. DNA for the CDR3: TGCAGCGTTGAACAAGGCACAGATACGCAGTATTTT.

The chain carries TRBV5-5 and TRBJ2-3; no firm D call. The length of the CDR3 is 16 residues. Trimming pared 4 bases from V and 2 bases from J, leaving 17 bases between. CDR1 is SGHKS and CDR2 is YYEKEE in the germline V gene (reference sequence). For the CDR3, the DNA is TGTGCCAGCAGCCCATATATCCAGGTTCTCACAGATACGCAGTATTTT. This gives the protein CASSPYIQVLTDTQYF.

The chain carries TRBV7-9 and TRBJ2-1; 10 bases fit TRBD2. Germline V gives CDR1 SEHNR, CDR2 FQNEAQ (reference sequence). V lost 9 bases, J lost 5 bases, and 7 bases stayed unmatched. CDR3 length: 14 residues. The CDR3 loop is CASRGLAVHNEQFF. In DNA form, the CDR3 reads TGTGCCAGTCGCGGACTAGCGGTCCACAATGAGCAGTTCTTC.

V usage is TRBV3-1 and J usage is TRBJ2-3; 8 nucleotides agree with TRBD2. The germline CDR1 and CDR2 sequences are LGHDT and YNNKEL (reference sequence). Trimming took 6 bases from V and 8 from J; bases not matched to a gene: 22. This CDR3 has 18 residues. This chain's CDR3 is CASSSGPAGATEVLTQYF. The CDR3 bases are TGTGCCAGCAGTTCAGGCCCAGCGGGGGCCACAGAGGTTCTTACGCAGTATTTT.

This clonotype was seen a single time. The chain recombines TRBV20-1 with TRBJ2-7; D is unresolved. The germline V gene has CDR1 DFQATT and CDR2 SNEGSKA (reference sequence). This CDR3 region has 13 residues. V lost 2 bases to trimming and J lost 0 bases, with 8 bases between them. CDR3 sequence (DNA): TGCAGTGCTAGAATCCGGAGCTCCTACGAGCAGTACTTC. Translating it yields CSARIRSSYEQYF.

The gene calls are TRBV28 and TRBJ2-5, with 7 bases lining up with TRBD1. There are 16 residues in the CDR3. V trimming: 8 bases; J trimming: 5 bases; junction bases outside the gene matches: 17. Germline loops: CDR1 MDHEN, CDR2 SYDVKM. CDR3 amino acids: CASGSGTEILGETQYF. CDR3 in DNA: TGTGCCAGCGGGTCCGGGACAGAAATTCTTGGGGAGACCCAGTACTTC.

The chain carries TRBV29-1 and TRBJ2-7; 7 bases align to TRBD1. The CDR3 runs 13 residues. V shed 6 bases, J shed 0 bases, and the junction held 5 bases outside the gene matches. CDR1 SQVTM and CDR2 ANQGSEA come from the germline V gene. The CDR3 bases are TGCAGCGTGATGACAGGGAGCTCCTACGAGCAGTACTTC. The encoded protein is CSVMTGSSYEQYF.

The CDR3 here is CASSGTSRSHEQYF. The CDR3 bases are TGTGCCAGCAGCGGGACTAGTCGATCCCACGAGCAGTACTTC. The genes are TRBV13 and TRBJ2-7, with TRBD2 matching 8 bases. Germline lookup yields CDR1 PRHDT and CDR2 FYEKMQ (reference sequence). V lost 5 bases to trimming and J lost 5 bases; unmatched junction nucleotides: 8. The CDR3 totals 14 residues. Full variable domain (outside the CDR3, taken from reference TRBV13 and TRBJ2-7): AAGVIQSPRHLIKEKRETATLKCYPIPRHDTVYWYQQGPGQDPQFLISFYEKMQSDKGSIPDRFSAQQFSDYHSELNMSSLELGDSALYFCASSGTSRSHEQYFGPGTRLTVT.